This T cell receptor beta chain was identified during a study of blood T cells in healthy people across ages. Study-level points and caveats: More naive CD4+ cells and higher diversity marked long-lived donors relative to aged donors. Significant beta diversity loss was already apparent by age about 42, declining roughly linearly.

This clonotype has a count of ten or more. As yet, its antigen is unknown. CDR1 and CDR2 from the germline V gene are DFQATT and SNEGSKA (reference sequence). This CDR3 is built from 12 residues. The V gene end was trimmed by 6 bases and the J gene end by 13 bases; junction bases not matched to a gene: 12. A second 7 to 11 cycle PCR used barcoded and J-beta primers. TCRdb fed the 5' RACE reads into MiXCR, producing one record per CDR3 protein. The repertoire holds around 1,700,000 distinct CDR3 sequences, over 25% seen once, with 7.7% in the top ten. This clonotype was obtained from a woman aged 25 to 39 in good health. V is TRBV20-1 and J is TRBJ2-1; 7 bases match TRBD1. Material for sequencing was blood. CDR3 region: CSARRGQTLQFF. CDR3 sequence (DNA): TGCAGTGCCCGCCGGGGACAGACCCTACAGTTCTTC.